These 27 T cell receptor beta chains were sequenced from one sample in a study of beta chain features in type 1 diabetes. The study, taken as a whole, reports: Patients with Type 1 diabetes showed moderately but significantly shorter TCRB CDR3s in all four CD4+ subsets.

These TCRs are of unknown antigen specificity. Since all of the isolated RNA was reverse transcribed, expressed TCRB transcripts were what got sequenced. The data were produced by immunoSEQ multiplex PCR, yet TCRdb's version contains in-frame clones alone and is incomplete. The sample lists approximately 170,000 clones; approximately 8.4% were seen once. The source material was central memory CD4+ T cells from blood. Receptors were obtained from a man aged 18 to 30 with type 1 diabetes.

The DNA for the CDR3 is TGTGCCTGGAGTAAGGGACTAGCGGGAGTAGGGGAGCAGTACTTC. Its translation: CAWSKGLAGVGEQYF. The rearrangement uses TRBV30 and TRBJ2-7, with 14 positions matching TRBD2. V dropped 2 bases and J dropped 7; count of bases not matched to a gene: 7. CDR1 and CDR2 from the germline V gene are GTSNPN and SVGIG (reference sequence). The CDR3 sequence is 15 residues long.

The J gene is TRBJ2-3, the V gene TRBV7-8; a possible D gene is TRBD1 (6 bases). Germline CDR1 is SGHVS and CDR2 is FQNEAQ. The CDR3 covers 13 residues. Trimming left V 5 bases short and J 2 bases short, with 8 bases between. CDR3 nucleotide sequence: TGTGCCAGCAGCCGGGACACCACAGATACGCAGTATTTT. This translates into CASSRDTTDTQYF.

This rearrangement joins TRBV2 to TRBJ2-2; 10 bases match TRBD2. The V and J ends lost 6 bases and 4 bases, in that order; junction bases with no gene match: 5. CDR1 is SNHLY and CDR2 is FYNNEI in the germline V gene. The CDR3 totals 15 residues. CDR3 in amino acids: CASRLAGGRTGELFF. CDR3 nucleotide sequence: TGTGCCAGCAGATTAGCGGGGGGTCGCACCGGGGAGCTGTTTTTT. Full variable domain (missing parts from reference TRBV2 and TRBJ2-2): EPEVTQTPSHQVTQMGQEVILRCVPISNHLYFYWYRQILGQKVEFLVSFYNNEISEKSEIFDDQFSVERPDGSNFTLKIRSTKLEDSAMYFCASRLAGGRTGELFFGEGSRLTVL.

The CDR3 DNA is TGTGCCAGCAGCTTAGATCGGCGGGGCCCCGGTGCAGCGCAGTACTTC. It translates to CASSLDRRGPGAAQYF. V usage is TRBV11-2 and J usage is TRBJ2-7; possibly TRBD2 for D (6 bases). The CDR3 loop spans 16 amino acids. In germline, CDR1 is SGHAT, CDR2 FQNNGV. The germline V and J ends were trimmed by 0 bases and 9 bases, with 21 bases remaining between them.

The genes are TRBV5-4 and TRBJ2-1; 9 bases fit TRBD2. Germline CDR1 and CDR2: SGHNT and YYREEE (reference sequence). Trimming removed 4 bases from V and 4 bases from J; junction bases left unmatched: 6. This CDR3 is 15 amino acids long. In DNA, the CDR3 is TGTGCCAGCAGCCCGGCGGGGGGGATATACAATGAGCAGTTCTTC. It codes for CASSPAGGIYNEQFF. Using reference TRBV5-4 and TRBJ2-1 for the parts outside the CDR3, the full variable domain is ETGVTQSPTHLIKTRGQQVTLRCSSQSGHNTVSWYQQALGQGPQFIFQYYREEENGRGNFPPRFSGLQFPNYSSELNVNALELDDSALYLCASSPAGGIYNEQFFGPGTRLTVL.

There are a few counts of this clone. The chain carries TRBV18 and TRBJ2-5; no definite D call. The germline V gene encodes CDR1 KGHSH and CDR2 LQKENI. CDR3 length: 14 amino acids. Trimming took off 6 bases at V and 5 bases at J, with 16 bases between the two ends. CDR3 loop: CASSPALKEETQYF. The CDR3 nucleotides read TGTGCCAGCTCCCCGGCCCTTAAGGAGGAGACCCAGTACTTC.

The genes are TRBV7-9 and TRBJ2-5; maybe TRBD2 (6 bases). The ends were cut back, 4 bases at V and 5 bases at J, with 8 bases in the middle. CDR1 is SEHNR, CDR2 FQNEAQ, per germline (reference sequence). CDR3 length equals 12 residues. The DNA for the CDR3 is TGTGCCAGCAGCTCGAGCGGGGAGACCCAGTACTTC. Its protein product is CASSSSGETQYF.

This clone was picked up a small number of times. The CDR3 reads CASSFSGTFQETQYF. The CDR3 nucleotides read TGTGCCAGCAGCTTTAGCGGGACCTTCCAAGAGACCCAGTACTTC. The chain uses TRBV6-5 and TRBJ2-5; TRBD2 matches 8 bases. CDR3 size: 15 residues. The J segment lost 1 base and the V segment lost 6 bases, leaving 7 bases of the junction unmatched. Germline V gene sequence: CDR1 MNHEY, CDR2 SVGAGI.

V is TRBV4-1 and J is TRBJ2-1, with a weak D call TRBD2 (5 bases). Germline assignment: CDR1 MGHRA and CDR2 YSYEKL. This CDR3 contains 13 residues. The germline V and J ends were trimmed by 4 bases and 8 bases, with 12 bases remaining between them. The CDR3 loop is CASSLLDGDEQFF. Written as DNA, the CDR3 is TGCGCCAGCAGCCTTCTCGACGGGGATGAGCAGTTCTTC.

This clone was seen a few times. This chain joins TRBV7-9 and TRBJ2-5, with TRBD1 identical over 8 bases. CDR1 is SEHNR and CDR2 is FQNEAQ in the germline V gene (reference sequence). This CDR3 contains 15 residues. Trimming cost V 6 bases and J 4 bases; bases outside gene matches: 10. CDR3 residues: CASSSGQALLETQYF. The CDR3 coding sequence is TGTGCCAGCAGTTCGGGACAGGCCTTACTAGAGACCCAGTACTTC.

This clone was seen more than once but under ten times. The chain is built from TRBV14 and TRBJ2-1, with D possibly matching TRBD2 (6 bases). CDR3 length equals 12 residues. Trimming left V 7 bases short and J 6 bases short, with 10 bases between. Per the germline V gene, CDR1 is SGHDN and CDR2 is FVKESK. CDR3 protein: CASNLGGNEQFF. As DNA, the CDR3 is TGTGCCAGCAATCTGGGGGGCAATGAGCAGTTCTTC.

The chain uses TRBV18 and TRBJ2-2; D not certain. The V end was cut by 6 bases, the J end by 6 bases, with 14 bases between. CDR1 is KGHSH, CDR2 LQKENI, per germline. The CDR3 length is 14 residues. CDR3 DNA sequence: TGTGCCAGCTCGCGTCTAGAACTGGCCGGGGAGCTGTTTTTT. Amino acids: CASSRLELAGELFF.

This clone showed up just a few times. This chain joins TRBV2 and TRBJ1-4; the D gene is possibly TRBD1 (5 bases). Trimming stripped 1 base from V and 10 bases from J, with 10 bases between. CDR1 is SNHLY and CDR2 is FYNNEI in the germline V gene. This CDR3 comprises 13 residues. The CDR3 DNA follows: TGTGCCAGCAGTGAAGAGGCGACAGTAAAACTGTTTTTT. Its protein product is CASSEEATVKLFF.

This clone was observed a few times. The V and J genes are TRBV14 and TRBJ2-3, with D tentatively TRBD2 (6 bases). This CDR3 region has 14 residues. The germline CDR1 and CDR2 sequences are SGHDN and FVKESK. Trimming left V 5 bases short and J 5 bases short, with 14 bases between. CDR3 sequence: CASSYFLGGDTQYF. The CDR3, as DNA: TGTGCCAGCAGCTACTTCCTGGGGGGAGATACGCAGTATTTT.

This clone occurred a few times. V usage is TRBV7-2 and J usage is TRBJ2-5; maybe TRBD2 (7 bases). The CDR3 extends over 14 amino acids. CDR1 is SGHTA and CDR2 is FQGNSA in the germline V gene. The ends were cut back, 8 bases at V and 5 bases at J, with 18 bases in the middle. CDR3 in amino acids: CASGLGAGAETQYF. The DNA of the CDR3 is TGTGCCAGCGGGTTGGGGGCGGGGGCCGAGACCCAGTACTTC.

The J gene is TRBJ2-3, the V gene TRBV6-5; 7 positions agree with TRBD1. The CDR3 is 14 amino acids. The trim removed 5 bases at V and 7 bases at J, leaving 9 bases unmatched. CDR1 is MNHEY and CDR2 is SVGAGI in the germline V gene. This CDR3 is CASSKEGGMNTQYF. The CDR3 DNA follows: TGTGCCAGCAGTAAAGAAGGGGGCATGAATACGCAGTATTTT.

This clone was picked up a small number of times. The chain couples TRBV6-6 to TRBJ1-5, with D maybe TRBD1 (6 bases). The CDR3 contains 16 residues. The germline gives CDR1 MNHNY, CDR2 SVGAGI (reference sequence). Trimming shortened V by 2 bases and J by 0 bases, and 11 bases separated the two germline ends. The CDR3 region is CASSYRTVLSNQPQHF. CDR3 sequence (DNA): TGTGCCAGCAGTTACCGGACAGTCCTTAGCAATCAGCCCCAGCATTTT.

This clone was recorded a few times. The chain links TRBV5-1 to TRBJ1-2; possible D gene TRBD1, 5 bases. The CDR3 consists of 13 residues. CDR1 and CDR2 from the germline V gene are SGHRS and YFSETQ. Trimming stripped 0 bases from V and 3 bases from J, with 6 bases between. CDR3 protein: CASSLEGDYGYTF. In nucleotides, the CDR3 is TGCGCCAGCAGCTTGGAAGGGGACTATGGCTACACCTTC.

This CDR3 is CAWSATGIGGYTF. The CDR3 DNA reads as TGTGCCTGGAGTGCGACAGGGATCGGAGGCTACACCTTC. V is TRBV30 and J is TRBJ1-2; TRBD1 aligns across 7 bases. CDR1 is GTSNPN and CDR2 is SVGIG in the germline V gene (reference sequence). The length of the CDR3 is 13 residues. Trimming took 1 base from V and 8 from J; bases not matched to a gene: 7.

Only a few counts were recorded for this clone. The chain employs TRBV27 and TRBJ1-4; TRBD1 is a possible D gene (6 bases). V was clipped by 6 bases and J by 3 bases, with 11 bases between them. There are 14 residues in the CDR3. CDR1 is MNHEY, CDR2 SMNVEV, per germline (reference sequence). CDR3 nucleotide sequence: TGTGCCAGCAGGGTACAGGGACCTAATGAAAAACTGTTTTTT. Protein: CASRVQGPNEKLFF.

This clone was detected only a few times. V gene TRBV28 combines with J gene TRBJ1-6; no reliable D call. This CDR3 is built from 12 residues. Germline CDR1 reads MDHEN; CDR2 reads SYDVKM. The ends were cut back, 2 bases at V and 9 bases at J, with 5 bases in the middle. DNA of the CDR3: TGTGCCAGCAGTTTAATCGGTTCACCCCTCCACTTT. Its protein product is CASSLIGSPLHF.

This clone has only a few counts. The sample holds other DNA sequences that translate to the same CDR3. The V and J genes are TRBV11-2 and TRBJ2-3; unclear D gene. V gave up 3 bases and J gave up 5 bases, with 3 bases separating them. Germline V lookup: CDR1 SGHAT, CDR2 FQNNGV. The length of the CDR3 is 11 residues. CDR3: CASSFGDTQYF. As DNA, the CDR3 is TGTGCCAGCAGCTTCGGAGATACGCAGTATTTT. Based on the CDR3 plus reference TRBV11-2 and TRBJ2-3, the full variable domain is EAGVAQSPRYKIIEKRQSVAFWCNPISGHATLYWYQQILGQGPKLLIQFQNNGVVDDSQLPKDRFSAERLKGVDSTLKIQPAKLEDSAVYLCASSFGDTQYFGPGTRLTVL.

This clone was counted a few times. The chain recombines TRBV4-2 with TRBJ2-1; D remains unclear. The length of the CDR3 is 15 residues. V lost 0 bases and J lost 10, with 16 bases in between. Germline loops: CDR1 LGHNA, CDR2 YNFKEQ. The CDR3 protein is CASSQDSLLHEEQFF. DNA for the CDR3: TGTGCCAGCAGCCAAGATTCACTACTTCATGAGGAGCAGTTCTTC.

This chain uses TRBV19 with TRBJ2-3; the match to TRBD2 covers 7 bases. From germline, CDR1 is LNHDA and CDR2 SQIVND (reference sequence). This CDR3 spans 13 amino acids. Unmatched junction bases numbered 4, after V lost 4 bases and J lost 6 bases. This CDR3 is CASSTLARDTQYF. CDR3 bases: TGTGCCAGTAGTACACTAGCGCGGGATACGCAGTATTTT.

This clone has just a few counts. The V gene is TRBV2, the J gene TRBJ1-3; maybe TRBD1 (6 bases). Deletions cut 7 bases from V and 2 bases from J, with 9 bases between. Germline V lookup: CDR1 SNHLY, CDR2 FYNNEI. CDR3 length: 13 amino acids. The chain's CDR3 is CASKGGTGNTIYF. In nucleotides, the CDR3 is TGTGCCAGCAAAGGGGGAACTGGAAACACCATATATTTT.

J is TRBJ1-6 and V is TRBV5-6, with D perhaps matching TRBD1 (5 bases). Trimming took off 5 bases at V and 4 bases at J, with 13 bases between the two ends. This CDR3 has 15 amino acids. Germline V gene sequence: CDR1 SGHDT, CDR2 YYEEEE. CDR3 loop: CASSIRDSYNSPLHF. The CDR3 nucleotides read TGTGCCAGCAGTATCCGGGACTCTTATAATTCACCCCTCCACTTT.

The J gene is TRBJ2-5, the V gene TRBV9, with TRBD2 matching over 11 bases. This CDR3 is 17 amino acids long. V dropped 4 bases and J dropped 0; count of bases not matched to a gene: 8. From germline, CDR1 is SGDLS and CDR2 YYNGEE. CDR3 residues: CASSPNGLAGYQETQYF. The CDR3, as DNA: TGTGCCAGCAGCCCTAACGGACTAGCGGGCTACCAAGAGACCCAGTACTTC.